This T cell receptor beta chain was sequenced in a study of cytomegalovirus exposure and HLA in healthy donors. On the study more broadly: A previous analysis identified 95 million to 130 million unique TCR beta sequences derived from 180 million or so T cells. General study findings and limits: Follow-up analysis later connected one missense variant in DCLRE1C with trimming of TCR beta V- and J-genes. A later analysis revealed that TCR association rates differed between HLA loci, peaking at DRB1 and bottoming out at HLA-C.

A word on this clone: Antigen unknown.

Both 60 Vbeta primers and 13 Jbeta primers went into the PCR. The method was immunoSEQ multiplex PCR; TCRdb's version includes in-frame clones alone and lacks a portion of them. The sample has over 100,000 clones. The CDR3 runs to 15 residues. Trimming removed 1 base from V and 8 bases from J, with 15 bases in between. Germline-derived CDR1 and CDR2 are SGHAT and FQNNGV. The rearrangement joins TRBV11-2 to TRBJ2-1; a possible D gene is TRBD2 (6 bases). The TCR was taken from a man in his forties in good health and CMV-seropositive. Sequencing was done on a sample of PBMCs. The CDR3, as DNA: TGTGCCAGCAGCTTAGCCGGAGGGGCGATTGATGAGCAGTTCTTC. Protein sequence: CASSLAGGAIDEQFF.